This T cell receptor beta chain comes out of a study of T cell responses to AZD1222 COVID-19 vaccine. Study-wide results and limits: There were mostly white British donors and more females than males, and clonal diversity was possibly underestimated.

V gave up 8 bases and J gave up 5 bases; unmatched junction bases: 7. CDR3 length: 15 residues. Germline V lookup: CDR1 LNHDA, CDR2 SQIVND (reference sequence). The protocol was immunoSEQ multiplex PCR, while the TCRdb copy is restricted to in-frame clones and leaves out a portion. The profile shows around 180,000 clones, around 90% of them singletons. Turning to this clone: Antigen: not known.

This chain uses TRBV19 with TRBJ2-4; 12 bases align to TRBD2. This sequence originates from an adult in good health. The material was peripheral blood, obtained on day 0 of AZD1222 vaccination. The CDR3 loop reads CASARLAGDQNIQYF. DNA for the CDR3: TGTGCCAGTGCCAGACTAGCGGGAGATCAAAACATTCAGTACTTC.